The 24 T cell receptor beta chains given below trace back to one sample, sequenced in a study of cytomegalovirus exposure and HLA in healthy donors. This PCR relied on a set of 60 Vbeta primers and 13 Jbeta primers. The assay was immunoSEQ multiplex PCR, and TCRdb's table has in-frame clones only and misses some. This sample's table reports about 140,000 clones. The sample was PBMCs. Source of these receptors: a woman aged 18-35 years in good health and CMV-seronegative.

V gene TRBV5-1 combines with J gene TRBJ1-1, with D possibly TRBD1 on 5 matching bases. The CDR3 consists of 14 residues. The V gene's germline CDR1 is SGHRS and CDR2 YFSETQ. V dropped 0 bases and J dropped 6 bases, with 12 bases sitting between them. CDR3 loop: CASSLGGGGAEAFF. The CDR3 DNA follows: TGCGCCAGCAGCTTGGGGGGCGGAGGGGCTGAAGCTTTCTTT.

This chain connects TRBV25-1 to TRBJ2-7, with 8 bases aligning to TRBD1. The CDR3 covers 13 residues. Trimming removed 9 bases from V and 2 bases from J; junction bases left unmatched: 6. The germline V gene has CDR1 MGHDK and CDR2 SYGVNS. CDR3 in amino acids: CARDRVGAYEQYF. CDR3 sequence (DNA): TGTGCCAGGGACAGGGTCGGGGCCTACGAGCAGTACTTC.

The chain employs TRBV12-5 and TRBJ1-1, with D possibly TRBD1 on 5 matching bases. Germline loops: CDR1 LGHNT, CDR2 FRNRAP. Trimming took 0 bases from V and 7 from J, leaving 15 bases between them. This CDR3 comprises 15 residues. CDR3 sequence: CASGLVIRDSDEAFF. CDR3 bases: TGTGCTAGTGGTTTGGTAATCAGGGATTCGGATGAAGCTTTCTTT.

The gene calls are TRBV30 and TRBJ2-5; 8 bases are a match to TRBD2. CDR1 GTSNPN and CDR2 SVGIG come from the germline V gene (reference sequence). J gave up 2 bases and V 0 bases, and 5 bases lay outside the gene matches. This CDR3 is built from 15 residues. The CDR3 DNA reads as TGTGCCTGGAGTGTAGGTAGCGGGACTCAAGAGACCCAGTACTTC. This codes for CAWSVGSGTQETQYF.

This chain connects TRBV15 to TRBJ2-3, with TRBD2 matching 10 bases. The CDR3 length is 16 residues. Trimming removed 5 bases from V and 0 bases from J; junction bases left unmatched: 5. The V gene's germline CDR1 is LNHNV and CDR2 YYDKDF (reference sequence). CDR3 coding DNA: TGTGCCACCAGCGGGCGACTAGCGGGCAGCACAGATACGCAGTATTTT. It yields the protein CATSGRLAGSTDTQYF.

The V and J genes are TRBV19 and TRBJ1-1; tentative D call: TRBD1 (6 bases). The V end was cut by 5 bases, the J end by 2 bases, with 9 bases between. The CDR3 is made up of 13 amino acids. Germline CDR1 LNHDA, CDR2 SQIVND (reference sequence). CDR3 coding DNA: TGTGCCAGTAGTCTACAGGGAAACACTGAAGCTTTCTTT. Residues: CASSLQGNTEAFF.

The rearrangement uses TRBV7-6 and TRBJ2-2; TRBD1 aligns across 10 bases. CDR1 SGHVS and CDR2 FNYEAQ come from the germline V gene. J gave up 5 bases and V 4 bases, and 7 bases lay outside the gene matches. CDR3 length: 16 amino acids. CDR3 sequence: CASSSPGGQGTGELFF. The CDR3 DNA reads TGTGCCAGCAGCTCCCCTGGGGGACAGGGGACCGGGGAGCTGTTTTTT. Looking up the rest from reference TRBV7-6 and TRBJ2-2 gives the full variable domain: GAGVSQSPRYKVTKRGQDVALRCDPISGHVSLYWYRQALGQGPEFLTYFNYEAQQDKSGLPNDRFSAERPEGSISTLTIQRTEQRDSAMYRCASSSPGGQGTGELFFGEGSRLTVL.

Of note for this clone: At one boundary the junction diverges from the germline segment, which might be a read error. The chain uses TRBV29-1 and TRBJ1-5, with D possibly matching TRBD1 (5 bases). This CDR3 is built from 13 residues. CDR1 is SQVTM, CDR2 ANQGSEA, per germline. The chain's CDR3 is CSVEETENRPQHF. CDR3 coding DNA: TGCAGCGTTGAAGAGACAGAAAATCGGCCCCAGCATTTT.

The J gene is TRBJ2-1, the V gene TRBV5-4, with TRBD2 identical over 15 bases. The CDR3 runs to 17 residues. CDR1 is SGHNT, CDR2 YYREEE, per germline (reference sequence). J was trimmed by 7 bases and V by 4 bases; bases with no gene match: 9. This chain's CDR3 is CASSPTAGTSGRNEQFF. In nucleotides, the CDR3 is TGTGCCAGCAGCCCGACCGCCGGGACTAGCGGGAGGAATGAGCAGTTCTTC.

The CDR3 loop reads CASSQAPQGIDTLISGANVLTF. The DNA of the CDR3 is TGCGCCAGCAGCCAGGCCCCACAGGGAATTGACACCCTTATCTCTGGGGCCAACGTCCTGACTTTC. V gene TRBV4-1 combines with J gene TRBJ2-6; D possibly corresponds to TRBD1 (6 bases). Germline V gene data show CDR1 as MGHRA and CDR2 as YSYEKL. V shed 3 bases and J shed 0 bases, with 27 bases lying between them. This CDR3 region has 22 residues.

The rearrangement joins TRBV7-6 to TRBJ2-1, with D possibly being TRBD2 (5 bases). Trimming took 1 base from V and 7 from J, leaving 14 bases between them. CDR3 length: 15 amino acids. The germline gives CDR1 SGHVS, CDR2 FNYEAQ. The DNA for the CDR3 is TGTGCCAGCAGCTTAGTCGGCGACGGCGGGAATGAGCAGTTCTTC. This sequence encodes CASSLVGDGGNEQFF.

Written as DNA, the CDR3 is TGTGCCAGCAGTTTGGCCCAAGGGGGGGGTGGCTACACCTTC. Translating it yields CASSLAQGGGGYTF. V gene TRBV28 combines with J gene TRBJ1-2; D possibly corresponds to TRBD1 (6 bases). Germline CDR1 reads MDHEN; CDR2 reads SYDVKM. The V and J ends lost 3 bases and 7 bases respectively, with 15 bases between them. The CDR3 has 14 amino acids.

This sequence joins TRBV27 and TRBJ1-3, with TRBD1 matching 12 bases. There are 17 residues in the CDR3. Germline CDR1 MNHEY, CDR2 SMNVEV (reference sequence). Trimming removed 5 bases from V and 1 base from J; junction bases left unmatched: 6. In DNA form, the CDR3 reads TGTGCCAGCAGTGCGGGGACAGGGGGCTATTCTGGAAACACCATATATTTT. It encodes CASSAGTGGYSGNTIYF.

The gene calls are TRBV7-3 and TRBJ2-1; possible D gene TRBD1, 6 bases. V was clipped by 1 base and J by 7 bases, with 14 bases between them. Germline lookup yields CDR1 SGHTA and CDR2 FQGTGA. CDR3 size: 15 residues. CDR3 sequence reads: CASSLMAGDWNEQFF. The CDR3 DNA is TGTGCCAGCAGCTTAATGGCAGGGGATTGGAATGAGCAGTTCTTC.

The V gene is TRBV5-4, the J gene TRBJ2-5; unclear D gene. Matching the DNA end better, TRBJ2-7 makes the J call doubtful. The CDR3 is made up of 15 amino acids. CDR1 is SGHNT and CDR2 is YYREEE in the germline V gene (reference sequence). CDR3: CASSFGPQPGHEQYF. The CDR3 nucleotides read TGTGCCAGCAGCTTTGGCCCACAGCCAGGCCACGAGCAGTACTTC.

The CDR3 protein is CSANFREVSFF. For the CDR3, the DNA is TGCAGTGCCAATTTCAGGGAGGTGTCTTTCTTT. This rearrangement joins TRBV20-1 to TRBJ1-1; perhaps TRBD1 as D (5 bases). V was cut by 6 bases and J by 12 bases, with 17 bases left in between. Germline-derived CDR1 and CDR2 are DFQATT and SNEGSKA (reference sequence). The CDR3 sequence is 11 residues long.

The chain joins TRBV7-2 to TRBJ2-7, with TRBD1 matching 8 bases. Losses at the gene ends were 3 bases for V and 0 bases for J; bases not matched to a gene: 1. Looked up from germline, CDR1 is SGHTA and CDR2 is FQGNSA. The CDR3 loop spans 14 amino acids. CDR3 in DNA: TGTGCCAGCAGCTTCGACAGGGGCTCCTACGAGCAGTACGTC. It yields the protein CASSFDRGSYEQYV.

The CDR3 nucleotides are TGTGCCAGCACCCTGGCCCAGGGAGGCTACACCTTC. Protein product: CASTLAQGGYTF. The V and J genes are TRBV28 and TRBJ1-2; D perhaps matches TRBD1 (5 bases). Trimming shortened V by 7 bases and J by 8 bases, and 14 bases separated the two germline ends. Germline V lookup: CDR1 MDHEN, CDR2 SYDVKM. This CDR3 comprises 12 residues.

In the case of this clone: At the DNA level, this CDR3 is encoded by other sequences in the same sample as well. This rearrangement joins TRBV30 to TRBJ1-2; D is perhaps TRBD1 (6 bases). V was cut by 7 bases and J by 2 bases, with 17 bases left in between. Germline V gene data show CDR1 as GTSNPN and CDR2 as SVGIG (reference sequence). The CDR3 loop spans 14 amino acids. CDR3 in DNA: TGTGCCTCGATAAATACGGGGGGCAACTATGGCTACACCTTC. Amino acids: CASINTGGNYGYTF. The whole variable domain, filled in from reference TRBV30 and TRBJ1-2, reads SQTIHQWPATLVQPVGSPLSLECTVEGTSNPNLYWYRQAAGRGLQLLFYSVGIGQISSEVPQNLSASRPQDRQFILSSKKLLLSDSGFYLCASINTGGNYGYTFGSGTRLTVV.

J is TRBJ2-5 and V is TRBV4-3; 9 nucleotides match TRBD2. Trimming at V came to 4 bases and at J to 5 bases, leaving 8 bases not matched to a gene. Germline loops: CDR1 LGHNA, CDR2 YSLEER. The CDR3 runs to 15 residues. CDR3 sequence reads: CASSPAREGTETQYF. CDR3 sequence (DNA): TGCGCCAGCAGCCCAGCGCGGGAGGGGACGGAGACCCAGTACTTC.

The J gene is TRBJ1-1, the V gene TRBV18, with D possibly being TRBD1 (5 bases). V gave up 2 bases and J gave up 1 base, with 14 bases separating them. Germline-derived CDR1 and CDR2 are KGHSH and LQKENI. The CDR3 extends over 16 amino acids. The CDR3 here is CASSPRSGTANTEAFF. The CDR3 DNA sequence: TGTGCCAGCTCACCAAGATCCGGGACTGCGAACACTGAAGCTTTCTTT.

CDR3 DNA: TGTGCCAGCAGCGTAGTCCGACAGGGGGCAAACACCGGGGAGCTGTTTTTT. Translating it yields CASSVVRQGANTGELFF. V usage is TRBV9 and J usage is TRBJ2-2; TRBD1 agrees at 10 bases. Germline V CDR1 and CDR2: SGDLS, YYNGEE. After removal of 0 bases from V and 2 bases from J, the junction contained 4 bases not matched to a gene. The CDR3 has 17 amino acids.

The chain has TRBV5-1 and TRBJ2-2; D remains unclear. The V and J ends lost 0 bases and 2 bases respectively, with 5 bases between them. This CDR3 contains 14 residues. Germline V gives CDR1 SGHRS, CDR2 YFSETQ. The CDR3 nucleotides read TGCGCCAGCAGCTTGGAAATAAACACCGGGGAGCTGTTTTTT. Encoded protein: CASSLEINTGELFF.

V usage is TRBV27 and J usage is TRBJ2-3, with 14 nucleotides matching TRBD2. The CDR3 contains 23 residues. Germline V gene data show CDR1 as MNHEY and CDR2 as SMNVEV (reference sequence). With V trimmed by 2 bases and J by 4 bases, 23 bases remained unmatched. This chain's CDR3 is CASSLTQMSTRLAGGSLADTQYF. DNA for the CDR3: TGTGCCAGCAGTTTAACCCAAATGAGCACAAGACTAGCGGGAGGGAGCCTCGCAGATACGCAGTATTTT.